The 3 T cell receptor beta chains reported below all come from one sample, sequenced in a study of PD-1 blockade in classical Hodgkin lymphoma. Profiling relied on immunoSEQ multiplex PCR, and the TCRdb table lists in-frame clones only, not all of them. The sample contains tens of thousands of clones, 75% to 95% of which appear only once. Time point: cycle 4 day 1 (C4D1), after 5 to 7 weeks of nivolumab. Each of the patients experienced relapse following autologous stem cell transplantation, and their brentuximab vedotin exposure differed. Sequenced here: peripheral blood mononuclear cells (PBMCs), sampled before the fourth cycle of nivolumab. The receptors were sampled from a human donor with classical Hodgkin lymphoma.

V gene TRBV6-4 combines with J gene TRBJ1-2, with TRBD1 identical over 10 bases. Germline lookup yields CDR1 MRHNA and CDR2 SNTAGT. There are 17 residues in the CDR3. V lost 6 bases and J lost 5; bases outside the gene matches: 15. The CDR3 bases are TGTGCCAGCAGAGCCCCGACAGGGGGCACCGGGGGGTATGGCTACACCTTC. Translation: CASRAPTGGTGGYGYTF.

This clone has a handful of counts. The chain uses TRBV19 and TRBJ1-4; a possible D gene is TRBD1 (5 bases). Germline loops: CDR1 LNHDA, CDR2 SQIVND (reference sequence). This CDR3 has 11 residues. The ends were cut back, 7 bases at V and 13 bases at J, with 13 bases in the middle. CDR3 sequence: CASTTGGRLFF. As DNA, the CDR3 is TGTGCCAGTACCACCGGGGGAAGACTGTTTTTT.

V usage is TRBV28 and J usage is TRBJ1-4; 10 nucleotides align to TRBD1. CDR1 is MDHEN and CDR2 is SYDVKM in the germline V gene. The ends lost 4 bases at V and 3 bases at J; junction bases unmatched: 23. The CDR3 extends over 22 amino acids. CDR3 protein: CASSSLDGTGEFVLSPNEKLFF. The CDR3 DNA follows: TGTGCCAGCAGTTCCTTGGACGGGACAGGGGAGTTTGTTCTTTCGCCTAATGAAAAACTGTTTTTT.